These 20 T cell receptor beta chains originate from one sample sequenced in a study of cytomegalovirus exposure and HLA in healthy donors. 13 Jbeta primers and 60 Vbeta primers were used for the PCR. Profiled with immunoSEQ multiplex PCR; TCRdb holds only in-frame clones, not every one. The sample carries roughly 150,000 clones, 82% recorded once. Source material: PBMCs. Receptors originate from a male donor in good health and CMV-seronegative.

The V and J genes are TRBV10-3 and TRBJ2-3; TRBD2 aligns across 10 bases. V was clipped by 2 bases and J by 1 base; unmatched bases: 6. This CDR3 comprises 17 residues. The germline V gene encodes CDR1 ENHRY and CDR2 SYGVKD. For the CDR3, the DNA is TGTGCCATCAGTGAGCCCCTTACTAGCGGGGGCACAGATACGCAGTATTTT. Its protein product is CAISEPLTSGGTDTQYF.

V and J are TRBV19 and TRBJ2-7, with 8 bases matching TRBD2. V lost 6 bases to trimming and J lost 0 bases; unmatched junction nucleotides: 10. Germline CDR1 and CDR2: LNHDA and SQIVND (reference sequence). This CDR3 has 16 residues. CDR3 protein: CASSTFLAGDSYEQYF. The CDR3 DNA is TGTGCCAGTAGCACTTTTCTAGCGGGCGACTCCTACGAGCAGTACTTC.

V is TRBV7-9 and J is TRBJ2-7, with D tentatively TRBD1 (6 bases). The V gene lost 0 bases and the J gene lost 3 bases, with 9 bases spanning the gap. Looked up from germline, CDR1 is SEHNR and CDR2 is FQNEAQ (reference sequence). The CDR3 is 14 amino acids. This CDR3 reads CASSLAGQIYEQYF. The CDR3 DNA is TGTGCCAGCAGCTTAGCAGGACAGATCTACGAGCAGTACTTC.

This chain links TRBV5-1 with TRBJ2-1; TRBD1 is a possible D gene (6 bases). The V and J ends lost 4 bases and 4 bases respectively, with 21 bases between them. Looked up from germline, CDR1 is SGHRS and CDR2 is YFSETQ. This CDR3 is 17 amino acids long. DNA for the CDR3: TGCGCCAGCAGCCACGATTCGACAGGCCAATCATACAATGAGCAGTTCTTC. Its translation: CASSHDSTGQSYNEQFF.

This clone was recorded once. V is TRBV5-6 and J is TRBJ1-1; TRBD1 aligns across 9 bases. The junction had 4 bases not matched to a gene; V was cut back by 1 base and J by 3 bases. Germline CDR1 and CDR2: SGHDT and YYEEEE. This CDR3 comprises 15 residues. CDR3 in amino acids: CASSLMGQGDTEAFF. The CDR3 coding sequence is TGTGCCAGCAGCTTGATGGGACAGGGTGACACTGAAGCTTTCTTT. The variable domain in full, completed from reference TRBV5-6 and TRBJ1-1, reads DAGVTQSPTHLIKTRGQQVTLRCSPKSGHDTVSWYQQALGQGPQFIFQYYEEEERQRGNFPDRFSGHQFPNYSSELNVNALLLGDSALYLCASSLMGQGDTEAFFGQGTRLTVV.

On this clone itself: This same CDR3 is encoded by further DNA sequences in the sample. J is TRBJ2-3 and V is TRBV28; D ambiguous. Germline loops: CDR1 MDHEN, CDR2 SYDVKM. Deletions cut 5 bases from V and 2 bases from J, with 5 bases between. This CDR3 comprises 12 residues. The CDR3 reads CASSRDTDTQYF. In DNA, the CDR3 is TGTGCCAGCAGTCGAGACACAGATACGCAGTATTTT.

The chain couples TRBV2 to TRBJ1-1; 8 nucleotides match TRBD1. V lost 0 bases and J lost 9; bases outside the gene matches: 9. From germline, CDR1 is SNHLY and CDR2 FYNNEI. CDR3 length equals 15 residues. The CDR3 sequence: CASSEAGQVGVKAFF. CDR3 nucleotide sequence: TGTGCCAGCAGTGAAGCGGGACAGGTCGGGGTTAAAGCTTTCTTT.

The CDR3 spells CSVGWGVSEAFF. Here the CDR3 DNA reads TGCAGCGTTGGTTGGGGCGTTAGTGAAGCTTTCTTT. This chain connects TRBV29-1 to TRBJ1-1, with D maybe TRBD1 (5 bases). V was pared by 4 bases and J by 7 bases, with 13 bases between. Germline CDR1 reads SQVTM; CDR2 reads ANQGSEA. This CDR3 is built from 12 residues.

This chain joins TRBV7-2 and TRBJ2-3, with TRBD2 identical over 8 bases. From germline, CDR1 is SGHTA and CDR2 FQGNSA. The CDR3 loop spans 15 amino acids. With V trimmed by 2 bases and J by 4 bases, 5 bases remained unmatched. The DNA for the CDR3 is TGTGCCAGCAGCTTATCCATCGGGGGGGCAGATACGCAGTATTTT. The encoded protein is CASSLSIGGADTQYF. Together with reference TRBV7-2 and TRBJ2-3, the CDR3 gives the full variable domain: GAGVSQSPSNKVTEKGKDVELRCDPISGHTALYWYRQSLGQGLEFLIYFQGNSAPDKSGLPSDRFSAERTGGSVSTLTIQRTQQEDSAVYLCASSLSIGGADTQYFGPGTRLTVL.

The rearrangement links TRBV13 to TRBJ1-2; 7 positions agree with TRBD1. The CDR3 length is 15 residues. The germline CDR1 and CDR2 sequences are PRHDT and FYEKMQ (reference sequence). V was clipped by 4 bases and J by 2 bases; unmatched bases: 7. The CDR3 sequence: CASSSGGGPNYGYTF. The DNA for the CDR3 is TGTGCCAGCAGCTCCGGAGGGGGCCCAAACTATGGCTACACCTTC.

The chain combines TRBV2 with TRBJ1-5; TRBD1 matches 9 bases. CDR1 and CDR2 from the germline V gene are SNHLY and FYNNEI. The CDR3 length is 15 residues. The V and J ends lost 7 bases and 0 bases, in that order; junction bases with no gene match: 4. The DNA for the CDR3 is TGTGCCAGCAAGCCGGGACAGGGTAGCAATCAGCCCCAGCATTTT. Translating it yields CASKPGQGSNQPQHF.

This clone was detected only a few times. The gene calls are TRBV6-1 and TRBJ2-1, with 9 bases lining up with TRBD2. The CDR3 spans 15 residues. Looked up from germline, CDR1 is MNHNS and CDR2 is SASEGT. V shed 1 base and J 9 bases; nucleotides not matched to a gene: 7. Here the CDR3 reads CASSEEGGGATEQFF. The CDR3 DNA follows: TGTGCCAGCAGTGAAGAGGGCGGGGGGGCCACTGAGCAGTTCTTC.

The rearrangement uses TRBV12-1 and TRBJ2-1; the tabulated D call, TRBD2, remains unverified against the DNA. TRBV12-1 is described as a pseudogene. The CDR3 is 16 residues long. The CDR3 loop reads CASSSWTSGRPNEQFF. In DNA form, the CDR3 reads TGTGCCAGCAGCTCCTGGACTAGCGGGAGACCCAATGAGCAGTTCTTC.

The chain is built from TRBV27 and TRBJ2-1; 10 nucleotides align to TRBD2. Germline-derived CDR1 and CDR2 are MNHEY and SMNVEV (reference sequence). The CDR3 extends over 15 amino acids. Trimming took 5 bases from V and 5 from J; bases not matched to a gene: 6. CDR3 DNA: TGTGCCAGCAGTGAAGCGGGGGGGCCTAACAATGAGCAGTTCTTC. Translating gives CASSEAGGPNNEQFF.

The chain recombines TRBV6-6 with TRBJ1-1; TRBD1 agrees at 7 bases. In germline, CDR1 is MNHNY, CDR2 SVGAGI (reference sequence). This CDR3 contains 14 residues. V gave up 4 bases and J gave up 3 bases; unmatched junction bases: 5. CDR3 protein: CASSSGQEYTEAFF. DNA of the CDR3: TGTGCCAGCAGTTCCGGACAGGAATACACTGAAGCTTTCTTT.

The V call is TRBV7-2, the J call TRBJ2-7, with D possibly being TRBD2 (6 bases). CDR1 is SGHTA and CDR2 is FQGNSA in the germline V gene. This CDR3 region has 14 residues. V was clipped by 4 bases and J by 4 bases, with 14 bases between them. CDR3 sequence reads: CASSWGERLYEQYF. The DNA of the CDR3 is TGTGCCAGCAGCTGGGGGGAGCGACTTTACGAGCAGTACTTC.

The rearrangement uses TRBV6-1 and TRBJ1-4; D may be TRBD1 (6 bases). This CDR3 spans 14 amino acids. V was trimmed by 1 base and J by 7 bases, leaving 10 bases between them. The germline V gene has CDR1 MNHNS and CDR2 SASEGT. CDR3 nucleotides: TGTGCCAGCAGTGAAGACAGGGTTCGTGAAAAACTGTTTTTT. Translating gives CASSEDRVREKLFF.

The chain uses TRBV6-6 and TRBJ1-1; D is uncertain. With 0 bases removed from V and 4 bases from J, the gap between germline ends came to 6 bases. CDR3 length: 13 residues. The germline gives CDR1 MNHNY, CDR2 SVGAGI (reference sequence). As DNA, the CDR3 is TGTGCCAGCAGTTACTCGCGGGGCACTGAAGCTTTCTTT. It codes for CASSYSRGTEAFF.

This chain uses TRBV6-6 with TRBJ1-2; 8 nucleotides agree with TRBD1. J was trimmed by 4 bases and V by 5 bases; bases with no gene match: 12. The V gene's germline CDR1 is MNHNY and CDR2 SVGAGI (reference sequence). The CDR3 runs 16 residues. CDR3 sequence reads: CASSLQGGNRGYGYTF. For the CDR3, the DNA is TGTGCCAGCAGTCTACAGGGGGGGAACCGCGGCTATGGCTACACCTTC.

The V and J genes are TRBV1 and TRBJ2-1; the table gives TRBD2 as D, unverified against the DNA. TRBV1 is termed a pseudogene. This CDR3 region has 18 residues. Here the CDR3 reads CTSSQLGGPSTSYNEQFF. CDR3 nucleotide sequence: TGCACCAGCAGCCAACTGGGGGGGCCTTCTACCTCCTACAATGAGCAGTTCTTC.